One sample yielded the 11 T cell receptor beta chains listed below, sequenced in a study of vaccination effects on CD4 cells after COVID-19. The assay was immunoSEQ multiplex PCR, and TCRdb's table has in-frame clones only and misses some. Here the sample spans 50,000 to 65,000 clones, roughly four fifths being singletons. Prior to sequencing, the ViraFEST assay stimulated PBMC with viral peptide pools, which expanded the antigen-specific CD4+ T cells. Following 10 days of culture, CD4+ T cells were isolated. Their specific antigens are unknown. The source material was CD4+ T cells from PBMCs cultured with HCoV-229E spike peptides, sampled before COVID-19 vaccination. The origin of the receptors is a human donor who received a COVID-19 vaccine.

This clone was seen once. This chain uses TRBV28 with TRBJ2-5; D may correspond to TRBD1 or TRBD2 (5 bases each). CDR1 and CDR2 from the germline V gene are MDHEN and SYDVKM. Trimming left V 6 bases short and J 2 bases short, with 19 bases between. The CDR3 covers 16 residues. CDR3 region: CASRLAGSPVQETQYF. The CDR3 DNA follows: TGTGCCAGCAGATTGGCAGGGAGCCCGGTACAAGAGACCCAGTACTTC.

V is TRBV19 and J is TRBJ2-5, with a weak D call TRBD2 (5 bases). The CDR3 spans 13 residues. Germline CDR1 is LNHDA and CDR2 is SQIVND (reference sequence). Trimming cost V 4 bases and J 5 bases, with 11 bases left between them. The CDR3 coding sequence is TGTGCCAGTAGTACGGGGAGACCGGAGACCCAGTACTTC. This sequence encodes CASSTGRPETQYF.

This clone was seen more than once but under ten times. The rearrangement links TRBV5-1 to TRBJ1-2; D is unclear. This CDR3 spans 15 amino acids. V was cut by 0 bases and J by 4 bases, with 13 bases left in between. CDR1 is SGHRS, CDR2 YFSETQ, per germline. CDR3 protein: CASSLDSPRGYGYTF. CDR3 DNA: TGCGCCAGCAGCTTGGATTCCCCTCGAGGCTATGGCTACACCTTC. Variable domain in full (rest from reference TRBV5-1 and TRBJ1-2): KAGVTQTPRYLIKTRGQQVTLSCSPISGHRSVSWYQQTPGQGLQFLFEYFSETQRNKGNFPGRFSGRQFSNSRSEMNVSTLELGDSALYLCASSLDSPRGYGYTFGSGTRLTVV.

V and J are TRBV21-1 and TRBJ2-3; TRBD2 is the table's D call and was not checked against the DNA. TRBV21-1 corresponds to a pseudogene. This CDR3 contains 17 residues. CDR3 in amino acids: CASSKGETRVCADTQYF. The CDR3 DNA reads TGTGCCAGCAGCAAAGGGGAGACACGAGTATGCGCAGATACGCAGTATTTT.

Regarding this clone: This could be a read error, since a much larger clone is one nucleotide away. The sample carries other DNA sequences with the same CDR3. The chain recombines TRBV29-1 with TRBJ1-1; D perhaps matches TRBD1 (6 bases). The CDR3 is made up of 12 amino acids. Germline lookup yields CDR1 SQVTM and CDR2 ANQGSEA. The germline V and J ends were trimmed by 3 bases and 1 base, with 6 bases remaining between them. The CDR3 nucleotides read TGCAGCGTTGACAGGGGGAACACTGAAGCTTTCTTT. Translated: CSVDRGNTEAFF.

The chain recombines TRBV18 with TRBJ1-2, with TRBD1 as a possible D gene (5 bases). The CDR3 is 14 amino acids. The germline V gene has CDR1 KGHSH and CDR2 LQKENI. V lost 1 base and J 1 base, leaving 7 bases between the germline ends. The chain's CDR3 is CASSPQGLNYGYTF. In DNA form, the CDR3 reads TGTGCCAGCTCACCACAGGGGCTTAACTATGGCTACACCTTC. Together with reference TRBV18 and TRBJ1-2, the CDR3 gives the full variable domain: NAGVMQNPRHLVRRRGQEARLRCSPMKGHSHVYWYRQLPEEGLKFMVYLQKENIIDESGMPKERFSAEFPKEGPSILRIQQVVRGDSAAYFCASSPQGLNYGYTFGSGTRLTVV.

The sample holds a few counts of this clone. The chain recombines TRBV6-5 with TRBJ1-6; D is ambiguous. V was shortened by 6 bases and J by 7 bases, with 16 bases between the two germline ends. The V gene's germline CDR1 is MNHEY and CDR2 SVGAGI. The CDR3 runs to 15 residues. CDR3 residues: CASRGMEGANSPLHF. The CDR3 coding sequence is TGTGCCAGCAGGGGTATGGAGGGCGCGAATTCACCCCTCCACTTT.

This clone appeared a few times. The rearrangement joins TRBV11-2 to TRBJ1-5, with a weak D call TRBD1 (5 bases). V was clipped by 5 bases and J by 7 bases, with 12 bases between them. The CDR3 runs 13 residues. Per germline, CDR1 SGHAT and CDR2 FQNNGV. The CDR3 region is CASSLGRPQPQHF. DNA for the CDR3: TGTGCCAGCAGCCTGGGACGGCCACAGCCCCAGCATTTT.

This chain joins TRBV5-1 and TRBJ1-6; D is undetermined. V was pared by 0 bases and J by 5 bases, with 3 bases between. Germline CDR1 SGHRS, CDR2 YFSETQ. The CDR3 is made up of 13 amino acids. The CDR3, as DNA: TGCGCCAGCAGCTTGGAAGATAATTCACCCCTCCACTTT. The encoded protein is CASSLEDNSPLHF.

The rearrangement links TRBV7-8 to TRBJ1-2; D perhaps matches TRBD1 (5 bases). This CDR3 comprises 14 residues. Germline values: CDR1 SGHVS, CDR2 FQNEAQ. With 7 bases removed from V and 1 base from J, the gap between germline ends came to 13 bases. The chain's CDR3 is CASNTRGLNYGYTF. Here the CDR3 DNA reads TGTGCCAGCAATACGAGGGGCCTTAACTATGGCTACACCTTC.

The chain combines TRBV18 with TRBJ2-5; TRBD2 might be the D (5 bases). Germline lookup yields CDR1 KGHSH and CDR2 LQKENI. V gave up 6 bases and J gave up 5 bases, with 13 bases separating them. CDR3 length equals 13 residues. The CDR3 region has the DNA TGTGCCAGCTCCCGGGGATCGGGCGAGACCCAGTACTTC. Its protein is CASSRGSGETQYF. Based on the CDR3 plus reference TRBV18 and TRBJ2-5, the full variable domain is NAGVMQNPRHLVRRRGQEARLRCSPMKGHSHVYWYRQLPEEGLKFMVYLQKENIIDESGMPKERFSAEFPKEGPSILRIQQVVRGDSAAYFCASSRGSGETQYFGPGTRLLVL.